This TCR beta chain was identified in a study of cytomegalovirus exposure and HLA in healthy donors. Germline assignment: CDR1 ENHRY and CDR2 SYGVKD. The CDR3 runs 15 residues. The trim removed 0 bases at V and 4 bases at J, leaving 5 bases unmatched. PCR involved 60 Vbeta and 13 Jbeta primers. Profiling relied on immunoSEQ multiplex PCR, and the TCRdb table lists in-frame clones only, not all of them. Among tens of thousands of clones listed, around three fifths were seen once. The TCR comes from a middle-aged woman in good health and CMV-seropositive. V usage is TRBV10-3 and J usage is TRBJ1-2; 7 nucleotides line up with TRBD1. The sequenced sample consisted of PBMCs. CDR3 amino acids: CAISESTGQSYGYTF. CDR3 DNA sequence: TGTGCCATCAGTGAGTCTACGGGACAGAGCTATGGCTACACCTTC.